This T cell receptor (beta chain) was retrieved from a study of cytomegalovirus exposure and HLA in healthy donors. Study results and caveats: The authors enumerated 164 TCR beta chains as linked to cytomegalovirus. Upon later analysis, TCR association rates were observed to vary by HLA locus, being highest for DRB1 and lowest for HLA-C.

The CDR3 has 15 residues. The germline V and J ends were trimmed by 3 bases and 8 bases, with 17 bases remaining between them. In germline, CDR1 is SEHNR, CDR2 FQNEAQ (reference sequence). While unrecorded immune exposures were likely, the donors were nominally healthy when sampled. This donor had no CMV serostatus on record. Both 60 Vbeta primers and 13 Jbeta primers went into the PCR. TCRdb keeps only in-frame clones here, not all; method: immunoSEQ multiplex PCR. This sample has tens of thousands of clones; roughly three fifths occur once, and the top ten carry 10% to 15%. This clone was counted between two and nine times. What it binds is not known.

The rearrangement joins TRBV7-9 to TRBJ2-1, with TRBD1 as a possible D gene (7 bases). This receptor was obtained from a human donor in good health. The sample was PBMCs. This chain's CDR3 is CASSFRDGGGDEQFF. DNA for the CDR3: TGTGCCAGCAGCTTCAGGGATGGAGGGGGCGATGAGCAGTTCTTC.